Below, 5 T cell receptor beta chains from the same sample are listed, as sequenced in a study of T cells in Graves' hyperthyroidism and ophthalmopathy. Template material for amplifying TCR beta CDR3 regions consisted of RNA transcripts. The TCR CDR3 first-round RT-PCR relied on the HTBI primer set. MiXCR was run by TCRdb on the multiplex PCR reads, yielding one entry per CDR3 protein. This table holds about 250,000 distinct CDR3 sequences, approximately 23% found once. The sequenced sample was blood. These receptor sequences come from a woman aged 40 to 50 with Graves' ophthalmopathy.

This rearrangement joins TRBV19 to TRBJ1-1; a weak D match, TRBD1 (5 bases). V was cut by 7 bases and J by 2 bases, with 14 bases left in between. The CDR3 has 14 amino acids. Germline-derived CDR1 and CDR2 are LNHDA and SQIVND (reference sequence). CDR3 bases: TGTGCCAGTACCCCTGCGACAGTCAACACTGAAGCTTTCTTT. Translating it yields CASTPATVNTEAFF.

This clonotype has at least ten counts. The chain carries TRBV6-5 and TRBJ2-2, with D perhaps matching TRBD2 (5 bases). CDR1 is MNHEY and CDR2 is SVGAGI in the germline V gene. With 6 bases removed from V and 0 bases from J, the gap between germline ends came to 14 bases. The CDR3 has 16 residues. CDR3 amino acids: CASRRMGRSNTGELFF. For the CDR3, the DNA is TGTGCCAGCAGGCGCATGGGGAGATCGAACACCGGGGAGCTGTTTTTT.

This clonotype was recorded at least ten times. An end of the junction does not agree with germline; a read error may underlie this. The chain joins TRBV28 to TRBJ1-1, with D unclear. CDR1 MDHEN and CDR2 SYDVKM come from the germline V gene. The CDR3 runs 14 residues. The CDR3 reads CASSSGALSTGAFF. The CDR3 DNA follows: TGTGCCAGCTCGTCCGGTGCTTTGAGTACTGGAGCTTTCTTT.

This clonotype occurred many times. This chain uses TRBV5-5 with TRBJ2-7; 7 bases agree with TRBD1. The CDR3 has 18 residues. J gave up 0 bases and V 0 bases, and 12 bases lay outside the gene matches. CDR1 is SGHKS and CDR2 is YYEKEE in the germline V gene (reference sequence). CDR3 amino acids: CASSLGNPTGLTSYEQYF. CDR3 bases: TGTGCCAGCAGCTTGGGCAACCCGACAGGGTTAACCTCCTACGAGCAGTACTTC.

This clonotype has ten or more counts. The gene calls are TRBV20-1 and TRBJ1-5; maybe TRBD1 (5 bases). This CDR3 spans 15 amino acids. Germline V gene sequence: CDR1 DFQATT, CDR2 SNEGSKA (reference sequence). V dropped 6 bases and J dropped 1 base, with 16 bases sitting between them. The CDR3 spells CSADGGGGSNQPQHF. The CDR3 bases are TGCAGTGCCGACGGCGGGGGGGGAAGCAATCAGCCCCAGCATTTT.